This entry is about one T cell receptor (beta chain). Germline assignment: CDR1 SGHTA and CDR2 FQGTGA. The CDR3 has 15 amino acids. V was cut by 5 bases and J by 0 bases, with 10 bases left in between. As processed by the authors: Reference gene primer amplification yielded estimated nucleated cell counts. The protocol was immunoSEQ multiplex PCR, while the TCRdb copy is restricted to in-frame clones and leaves out a portion. V, J and clone size are taken as reported in that table, and D and trimming were inferred from the DNA itself. The table shows around 330,000 clones, with 70% to 90% occurring only once. The record originates from a study of blood T cell repertoires in COVID-19. Study-wide background: Specimens from acute and convalescent COVID-19 originated in the United States, Italy and Spain. Nucleic acid was either cDNA or gDNA, and it came from T cells, B-cell-depleted T cells, or PBMCs.

The source of this sequence is a woman between 45 and 60 years old with active or convalescent COVID-19. J is TRBJ2-2 and V is TRBV7-3; TRBD1 might be the D (5 bases). Sequenced: peripheral blood. The CDR3 DNA reads TGTGCCAGCAGCCGGACAAACGCGAACACCGGGGAGCTGTTTTTT. Its protein product is CASSRTNANTGELFF.